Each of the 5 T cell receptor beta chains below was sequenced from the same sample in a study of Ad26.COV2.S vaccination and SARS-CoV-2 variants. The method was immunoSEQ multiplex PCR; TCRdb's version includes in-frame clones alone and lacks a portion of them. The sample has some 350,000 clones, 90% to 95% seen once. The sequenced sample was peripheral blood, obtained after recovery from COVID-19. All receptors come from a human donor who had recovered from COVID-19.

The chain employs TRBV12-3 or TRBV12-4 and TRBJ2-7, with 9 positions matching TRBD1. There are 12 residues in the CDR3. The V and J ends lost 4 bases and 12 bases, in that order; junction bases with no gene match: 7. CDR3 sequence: CASSSTRDRAYF. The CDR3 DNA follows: TGTGCCAGCAGTTCCACCCGGGACAGGGCGTACTTC.

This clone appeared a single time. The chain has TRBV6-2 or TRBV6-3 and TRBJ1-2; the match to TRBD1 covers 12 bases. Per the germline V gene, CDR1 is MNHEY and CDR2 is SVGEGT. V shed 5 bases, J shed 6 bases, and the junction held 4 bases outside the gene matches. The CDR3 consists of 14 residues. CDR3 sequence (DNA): TGTGCCAGCAGTCCCCGGGACAGGGGGCATGGCTACACCTTC. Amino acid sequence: CASSPRDRGHGYTF.

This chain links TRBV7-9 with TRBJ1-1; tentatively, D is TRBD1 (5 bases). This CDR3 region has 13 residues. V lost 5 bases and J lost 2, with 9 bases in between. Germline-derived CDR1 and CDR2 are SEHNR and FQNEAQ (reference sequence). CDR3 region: CASSHGGNTEAFF. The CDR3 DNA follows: TGTGCCAGCAGCCACGGGGGAAACACTGAAGCTTTCTTT.

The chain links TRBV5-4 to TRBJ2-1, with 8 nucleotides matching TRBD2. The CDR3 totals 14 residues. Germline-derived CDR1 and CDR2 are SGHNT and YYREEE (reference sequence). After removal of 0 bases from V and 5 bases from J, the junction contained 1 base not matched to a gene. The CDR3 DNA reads TGTGCCAGCAGCTTGGGACTAGCGAACAATGAGCAGTTCTTC. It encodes CASSLGLANNEQFF.

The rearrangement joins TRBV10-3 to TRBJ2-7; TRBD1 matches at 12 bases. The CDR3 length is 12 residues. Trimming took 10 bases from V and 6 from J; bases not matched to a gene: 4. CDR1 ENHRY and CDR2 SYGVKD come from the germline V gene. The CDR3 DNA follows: TGTGCCAGCGGGACAGGGGGCCGCGAGCAGTACTTC. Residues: CASGTGGREQYF.